A single sample is the source of the 25 T cell receptor beta chains below, sequenced in a study of shared clonotypes between healthy human individuals. The data were produced by immunoSEQ multiplex PCR, yet TCRdb's version contains in-frame clones alone and is incomplete. Of about 660,000 clones listed, roughly 70% are singletons. Sequencing was done on a sample of memory CD4+ T cells sorted from blood. Documented subset: CD45RA-negative fraction. These receptors were taken from a woman aged 25 to 39 in good health.

The chain joins TRBV6-1 to TRBJ1-4; the D is unclear. The length of the CDR3 is 13 residues. Germline-derived CDR1 and CDR2 are MNHNS and SASEGT. The V gene lost 11 bases and the J gene lost 5 bases, with 15 bases spanning the gap. The CDR3 nucleotides are TGTGCCGCCGCCAATCCGGGGAATGAAAAACTGTTTTTT. Encoded protein: CAAANPGNEKLFF.

In regard to this clone: The sample has other DNA sequences that encode this CDR3 too. The V call is TRBV2, the J call TRBJ1-2; a possible D gene is TRBD1 (6 bases). Germline assignment: CDR1 SNHLY and CDR2 FYNNEI. There are 13 residues in the CDR3. Trimming removed 4 bases at V and 0 bases at J, with 6 bases between. CDR3 DNA sequence: TGTGCCAGCAGTGGGACAGCTAACTATGGCTACACCTTC. This codes for CASSGTANYGYTF.

The genes are TRBV7-2 and TRBJ2-5; the match to TRBD2 covers 12 bases. The germline CDR1 and CDR2 sequences are SGHTA and FQGNSA. CDR3 size: 15 residues. V gave up 6 bases and J gave up 5 bases; unmatched junction bases: 7. CDR3 nucleotide sequence: TGTGCCAGCAGACGCCGACTAGCGGGAGAGGAGACCCAGTACTTC. Protein: CASRRRLAGEETQYF.

The chain is built from TRBV5-1 and TRBJ2-7; no reliable D call. Germline values: CDR1 SGHRS, CDR2 YFSETQ. This CDR3 contains 15 residues. V was trimmed by 1 base and J by 4 bases, leaving 15 bases between them. The DNA for the CDR3 is TGCGCCAGCAGCTTGCGGCTATCATCGAAATACGAGCAGTACTTC. It specifies CASSLRLSSKYEQYF. The variable domain in full, completed from reference TRBV5-1 and TRBJ2-7, reads KAGVTQTPRYLIKTRGQQVTLSCSPISGHRSVSWYQQTPGQGLQFLFEYFSETQRNKGNFPGRFSGRQFSNSRSEMNVSTLELGDSALYLCASSLRLSSKYEQYFGPGTRLTVT.

The genes are TRBV28 and TRBJ1-4; TRBD1 aligns across 8 bases. The germline V gene encodes CDR1 MDHEN and CDR2 SYDVKM. The CDR3 contains 15 residues. Trimming at V came to 7 bases and at J to 8 bases, leaving 12 bases not matched to a gene. CDR3 region: CASTVSFRGHEKLFF. CDR3 coding DNA: TGTGCCAGCACTGTATCGTTCAGGGGGCACGAAAAACTGTTTTTT.

This clone was counted between two and nine times. This rearrangement joins TRBV4-2 to TRBJ2-7, with 11 bases matching TRBD2. Per the germline V gene, CDR1 is LGHNA and CDR2 is YNFKEQ. The V segment lost 0 bases and the J segment 2 bases; nucleotides outside the gene matches: 3. The CDR3 runs to 16 residues. Written as DNA, the CDR3 is TGTGCCAGCAGCCAAGATCCGACTAGCGGGACCTACGAGCAGTACTTC. Amino acids: CASSQDPTSGTYEQYF.

J is TRBJ1-5 and V is TRBV5-1; D unresolved. Trimming took 4 bases from V and 5 from J, leaving 13 bases between them. Germline CDR1 SGHRS, CDR2 YFSETQ. The CDR3 extends over 14 amino acids. In DNA form, the CDR3 reads TGCGCCAGCAGCCTCGGGCCTGTTGATCAGCCCCAGCATTTT. The encoded protein is CASSLGPVDQPQHF.

J is TRBJ1-4 and V is TRBV27; D possibly corresponds to TRBD1 (6 bases). The CDR3 is 17 amino acids. The V end lost 3 bases, the J end lost 4 bases, and 18 bases lay between the germline ends. CDR1 and CDR2 (germline): MNHEY, SMNVEV (reference sequence). Written as DNA, the CDR3 is TGTGCCAGCAGTTTCCGTTCTCCAGGGGCCTTTAATGAAAAACTGTTTTTT. As protein: CASSFRSPGAFNEKLFF.

This sequence joins TRBV6-5 and TRBJ2-7, with TRBD2 as a possible D gene (6 bases). The ends were cut back, 6 bases at V and 2 bases at J, with 17 bases in the middle. Germline CDR1 MNHEY, CDR2 SVGAGI. This CDR3 is built from 15 residues. The CDR3 spells CASRKEGLLTYEQYF. In DNA form, the CDR3 reads TGTGCCAGCAGGAAGGAGGGACTTCTCACCTACGAGCAGTACTTC.

This chain connects TRBV11-3 to TRBJ2-1; 11 bases are shared with TRBD2. Losses at the gene ends were 5 bases for V and 8 bases for J; bases not matched to a gene: 8. Germline CDR1 is SGHNT and CDR2 is YENEEA. The CDR3 contains 15 residues. The CDR3 DNA follows: TGTGCCAGCAGCCACTATAGCGGGAGGGCGTATGAGCAGTTCTTC. It yields the protein CASSHYSGRAYEQFF.

The chain carries TRBV2 and TRBJ2-4; 7 bases align to TRBD2. V trimming: 4 bases; J trimming: 7 bases; junction bases outside the gene matches: 16. The germline V gene encodes CDR1 SNHLY and CDR2 FYNNEI. The CDR3 is 17 amino acids. The CDR3, as DNA: TGTGCCAGCAGTGCTTTCCCGGGAGGACTTGTGGGGAACATTCAGTACTTC. Encoded protein: CASSAFPGGLVGNIQYF.

The rearrangement uses TRBV7-3 and TRBJ1-1; no clear D. Between the trimmed V and J ends, which lost 2 bases and 1 base, there was a span of 8 bases. CDR3 length equals 14 residues. Germline V lookup: CDR1 SGHTA, CDR2 FQGTGA. CDR3 loop: CASSLDITNTEAFF. CDR3 nucleotides: TGTGCCAGCAGCTTAGACATTACGAACACTGAAGCTTTCTTT.

This clone was counted a single time. CDR3 DNA sequence: TGTGCCAGCAGTGCCGAGCATGGAGGCTACACCTTC. This sequence encodes CASSAEHGGYTF. The chain combines TRBV6-1 with TRBJ1-2, with D hard to call. CDR1 MNHNS and CDR2 SASEGT come from the germline V gene. The V gene lost 4 bases and the J gene lost 8 bases, with 11 bases spanning the gap. The CDR3 length is 12 residues.

J is TRBJ2-7 and V is TRBV10-3; 10 bases fit TRBD1. Germline CDR1 ENHRY, CDR2 SYGVKD. Trimming at V came to 10 bases and at J to 3 bases, leaving 6 bases not matched to a gene. This CDR3 region has 13 residues. In nucleotides, the CDR3 is TGTGCCACCGGACAGGGGGAGATCTACGAGCAGTACTTC. This codes for CATGQGEIYEQYF.

This clone has at least ten counts. The chain recombines TRBV28 with TRBJ2-3; the match to TRBD1 covers 8 bases. V gave up 7 bases and J gave up 0 bases; unmatched junction bases: 9. The CDR3 consists of 16 residues. Germline V gives CDR1 MDHEN, CDR2 SYDVKM. The CDR3 DNA reads TGTGCCAGCATCACAGGGGGTTCTCCTAGCACAGATACGCAGTATTTT. It specifies CASITGGSPSTDTQYF.

This chain joins TRBV28 and TRBJ2-5, with 9 bases fitting TRBD2. TRBJ2-7 matches the DNA end more closely, so the J call is doubtful. Germline V gene sequence: CDR1 MDHEN, CDR2 SYDVKM. The length of the CDR3 is 16 residues. CDR3 sequence: CASSRSIAGVSYEQYF. The CDR3 DNA sequence: TGTGCCAGCAGTCGTAGTATAGCGGGAGTTAGTTACGAGCAGTACTTC.

This clone came up once. V gene TRBV10-2 combines with J gene TRBJ2-5; a possible D gene is TRBD2 (7 bases). Between the trimmed V and J ends, which lost 7 bases and 5 bases, there was a span of 17 bases. Per germline, CDR1 WSHSY and CDR2 SAAADI. CDR3 length: 14 amino acids. CDR3 bases: TGCGCCAGCAAGGGGGGGGAGGGAATGGAGACCCAGTACTTC. This gives the protein CASKGGEGMETQYF.

V gene TRBV19 combines with J gene TRBJ1-5; D possibly corresponds to TRBD1 (6 bases). CDR1 LNHDA and CDR2 SQIVND come from the germline V gene (reference sequence). Trimming left V 6 bases short and J 0 bases short, with 12 bases between. This CDR3 has 15 residues. CDR3: CASRGGGVSNQPQHF. The CDR3 coding sequence is TGTGCCAGTAGGGGCGGGGGCGTTAGCAATCAGCCCCAGCATTTT.

This clone was counted a few times. In DNA form, the CDR3 reads TGCGCCAGCAGCCAAGTTATAAGCGGGAGCCACAATGAGCAGTTCTTC. It specifies CASSQVISGSHNEQFF. The chain employs TRBV4-1 and TRBJ2-1; 8 bases fit TRBD2. Germline V gene data show CDR1 as MGHRA and CDR2 as YSYEKL. The ends lost 1 base at V and 5 bases at J; junction bases unmatched: 7. The CDR3 is made up of 16 amino acids.

The chain recombines TRBV6-4 with TRBJ2-1; 8 nucleotides match TRBD1. With V trimmed by 2 bases and J by 8 bases, 8 bases remained unmatched. CDR1 is MRHNA and CDR2 is SNTAGT in the germline V gene. This CDR3 is built from 15 residues. The CDR3 is CASSDQDRVRDEQFF. The CDR3 nucleotides read TGTGCCAGCAGTGACCAGGACAGGGTACGGGATGAGCAGTTCTTC.

The genes are TRBV28 and TRBJ2-7; tentatively, D is TRBD2 (7 bases). Trimming stripped 8 bases from V and 0 bases from J, with 20 bases between. The CDR3 sequence is 16 residues long. The germline CDR1 and CDR2 sequences are MDHEN and SYDVKM. In DNA form, the CDR3 reads TGTGCCAGCCGACGGGGGGCTCTTAAGAGCTCCTACGAGCAGTACTTC. It specifies CASRRGALKSSYEQYF.

This clone was recorded only once. CDR3 protein: CASSPKAGSNQPQHF. The CDR3 region has the DNA TGTGCCAGCAGCCCCAAAGCGGGCAGCAATCAGCCCCAGCATTTT. The chain joins TRBV7-2 to TRBJ1-5; the D is unclear. Germline CDR1 is SGHTA and CDR2 is FQGNSA. This CDR3 has 15 amino acids. Trimming stripped 5 bases from V and 1 base from J, with 12 bases between.

This sequence joins TRBV28 and TRBJ2-2; D unresolved. CDR1 and CDR2 from the germline V gene are MDHEN and SYDVKM. CDR3 length: 14 amino acids. V lost 8 bases, J lost 0 bases, and 10 bases lay in between. The CDR3 sequence: CASLRDSNTGELFF. CDR3 DNA sequence: TGTGCCAGCCTCAGAGATTCGAACACCGGGGAGCTGTTTTTT.

The chain combines TRBV6-6 with TRBJ2-1, with 9 bases fitting TRBD1. The J segment lost 4 bases and the V segment lost 6 bases, leaving 7 bases of the junction unmatched. CDR3 length: 15 residues. Germline CDR1 MNHNY, CDR2 SVGAGI (reference sequence). CDR3 sequence reads: CASSDGQGMYNEQFF. The CDR3 DNA reads as TGTGCCAGCAGCGACGGACAGGGGATGTACAATGAGCAGTTCTTC.

The chain joins TRBV19 to TRBJ2-1; D might be TRBD2 (5 bases). Germline CDR1 LNHDA, CDR2 SQIVND (reference sequence). The ends were cut back, 6 bases at V and 2 bases at J, with 20 bases in the middle. CDR3 size: 17 residues. CDR3 nucleotide sequence: TGTGCCAGTAGCCTCCGACCTGGCGGGCCCCCCTACAATGAGCAGTTCTTC. Protein product: CASSLRPGGPPYNEQFF.